The TCR beta chain described here comes from a study of breast tumors, draining lymph nodes, adjacent tissues. This clonotype was detected many times. Its antigen remains unknown. Study results and limitations: The lymph node origin of tumor T cells was framed as consistent with a hypothesis, not demonstrated. Tumor and nontumor repertoires were significantly more similar in luminal-like than in basal-like breast cancer. Tumor TCR diversity was below lymph nodes but above nontumor tissue.

CDR1 and CDR2 (germline): SGDLS, YYNGEE. This CDR3 contains 16 residues. V shed 3 bases, J shed 4 bases, and the junction held 7 bases outside the gene matches. TCRdb independently ran MiXCR on the multiplex PCR reads; one entry per CDR3 protein. The top ten hold around an eighth of the sample, which has more than 20,000 distinct CDR3 sequences, about 25% seen once. The material sequenced was breast tumor tissue. The V and J genes are TRBV9 and TRBJ2-2; 9 nucleotides match TRBD1. The sequence was collected from a female donor with breast cancer. Some clones in this sample may be carry-over from other donors' samples. This chain's CDR3 is CASSATGGATTGELFF. The DNA for the CDR3 is TGTGCCAGCAGCGCAACAGGGGGCGCGACCACCGGGGAGCTGTTTTTT.